This T cell receptor (beta chain) is drawn from a study of technical replicates of blood from a few donors. Trimming removed 7 bases from V and 10 bases from J; junction bases left unmatched: 11. The V gene's germline CDR1 is SGHDT and CDR2 YYEEEE. The CDR3 consists of 15 residues. The repertoire was sequenced with immunoSEQ multiplex PCR; TCRdb's copy has only in-frame clones and lacks some. Of tens of thousands of clones listed, around 95% are singletons. The chain is built from TRBV5-6 and TRBJ2-1; 13 nucleotides line up with TRBD2. The sequence was obtained from a human donor in good health. Sequences were obtained from T cells isolated from PBMCs. The CDR3 region is CASAQGLAGKWEQFF. In DNA, the CDR3 is TGTGCCAGCGCCCAGGGACTAGCGGGAAAATGGGAGCAGTTCTTC.